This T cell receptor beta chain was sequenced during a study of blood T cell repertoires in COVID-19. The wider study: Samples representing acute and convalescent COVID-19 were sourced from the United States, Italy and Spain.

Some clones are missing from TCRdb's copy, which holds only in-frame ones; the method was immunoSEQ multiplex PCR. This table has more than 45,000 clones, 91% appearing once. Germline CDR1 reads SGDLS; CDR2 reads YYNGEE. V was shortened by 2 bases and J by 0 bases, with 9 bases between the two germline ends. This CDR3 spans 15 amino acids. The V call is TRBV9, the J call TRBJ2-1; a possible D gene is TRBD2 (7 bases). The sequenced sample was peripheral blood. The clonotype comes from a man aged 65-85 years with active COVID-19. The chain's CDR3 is CASSVGGPSYNEQFF. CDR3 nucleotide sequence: TGTGCCAGCAGCGTGGGGGGGCCCTCCTACAATGAGCAGTTCTTC.